This T cell receptor (beta chain) appears in the sequencing data of a study of shared clonotypes between healthy human individuals. Study background: Per-donor plates numbered three CD4 naive, three CD4 memory, two CD8 naive and one CD8 memory.

The CDR3 loop spans 15 amino acids. V was pared by 1 base and J by 5 bases, with 15 bases between. From germline, CDR1 is SQVTM and CDR2 ANQGSEA. Note on this clone: Its antigen is still unknown.

General study points: It was observed that about 5% of naive CD4 clonotypes were shared across a handful of donors.

Naive CD8 cells lacked CD45RO and underwent positive selection for CCR7, leaving out terminally differentiated effector memory CD45RA+ cells. Participating donors were healthy, HIV-negative adults free of recent acute infections or vaccinations. Everyone who donated was a Caucasian adult who lived in Nashville, Tennessee. Clones were sequenced by immunoSEQ multiplex PCR, and TCRdb holds only the in-frame ones, with some missing. The data show 800,000 or so clones, approximately 97% seen once. This clonotype was sampled from a man aged 30 to 45 in good health. The source material was naive CD8+ T cells sorted from blood. J is TRBJ2-1 and V is TRBV29-1; D is possibly TRBD2 (5 bases). The CDR3 is CSVEGGSLKDNEQFF. The CDR3 DNA reads TGCAGCGTTGAAGGAGGGTCCCTTAAAGACAATGAGCAGTTCTTC.